The source of this T cell receptor beta chain is a study of cytotoxic CD8 clonotypes in ibrutinib-treated CLL. Study findings and constraints: Few clonotypes were public, and these shrank or held steady under treatment.

Notes on this clone: The antigen is unknown.

Germline lookup yields CDR1 PRHDT and CDR2 FYEKMQ (reference sequence). The CDR3 has 13 residues. Trimming took 5 bases from V and 6 from J; bases not matched to a gene: 4. Here immunoSEQ multiplex PCR was the method, and the copy in TCRdb shows in-frame clones only, minus some. Among 110,000 to 150,000 clones listed, approximately 80% were seen once. Sequences were derived from PBMCs, sampled after 24 months of ibrutinib treatment. The sequence derives from a human donor with chronic lymphocytic leukemia. The chain couples TRBV13 to TRBJ2-7, with 10 bases that match TRBD1. CDR3 sequence (DNA): TGTGCCAGCAGCCCAGGACAGGGGGTCGAGCAGTACTTC. It encodes CASSPGQGVEQYF.